This section outlines one TCR beta chain sequence together with its context. Its specificity is unknown. The data stem from a study of cytomegalovirus exposure and HLA in healthy donors. Overall study: Some 90 million unique TCRs from HLA-typed donors were held in an early data release. Of over 300 genotyped donors, roughly 80% clustered with self-reported Caucasian donors. Points from the study as a whole: In terms of immune exposure information, only CMV serostatus was available. Across donors, most TCRs were seen rarely, yet some public ones were widespread.

The germline gives CDR1 PRHDT, CDR2 FYEKMQ (reference sequence). The V end was cut by 2 bases, the J end by 0 bases, with 7 bases between. The CDR3 is 15 amino acids. A multiplex PCR was run with 60 Vbeta primers and 13 Jbeta primers. Libraries were prepared by immunoSEQ multiplex PCR; TCRdb keeps only in-frame clonotypes and omits some of them. The repertoire holds about 160,000 clones, roughly 85% seen once, with approximately 2% in the top ten. The clonotype originates from a man in his forties in good health and CMV-seronegative. This chain links TRBV13 with TRBJ2-2; D unresolved. Sample: PBMCs. CDR3: CASSLSETNTGELFF. DNA for the CDR3: TGTGCCAGCAGCTTATCGGAGACGAACACCGGGGAGCTGTTTTTT.